Below, 24 T cell receptor beta chains from the same sample are listed, as sequenced in a study of cytomegalovirus exposure and HLA in healthy donors. Method: immunoSEQ multiplex PCR; TCRdb's copy keeps in-frame clones and lacks some. The sample gives roughly 130,000 clones, roughly 90% of which show up once; approximately 1.3% is in the top ten. Sequenced: PBMCs. These receptors were collected from a man aged 25 to 40 in good health and CMV-seronegative.

This chain joins TRBV5-1 and TRBJ2-3, with 13 bases lining up with TRBD2. After removal of 4 bases from V and 4 bases from J, the junction contained 3 bases not matched to a gene. Germline values: CDR1 SGHRS, CDR2 YFSETQ. The CDR3 runs to 15 residues. As DNA, the CDR3 is TGCGCCAGCAGCCCAGGACTAGCGGGGGCAGATACGCAGTATTTT. This encodes CASSPGLAGADTQYF.

The chain joins TRBV30 to TRBJ2-1; 13 positions agree with TRBD2. V lost 5 bases and J lost 6; bases outside the gene matches: 1. This CDR3 spans 13 amino acids. Germline CDR1 GTSNPN, CDR2 SVGIG (reference sequence). This chain's CDR3 is CAWRTSGSNEQFF. The CDR3 nucleotides read TGTGCCTGGCGGACTAGCGGGAGCAATGAGCAGTTCTTC.

The chain uses TRBV7-2 and TRBJ2-1; D is perhaps TRBD2 (6 bases). CDR1 SGHTA and CDR2 FQGNSA come from the germline V gene. Trimming stripped 1 base from V and 1 base from J, with 14 bases between. There are 17 residues in the CDR3. DNA for the CDR3: TGTGCCAGCAGCTTAGGGCTAGCGATGTTTTCCTACAATGAGCAGTTCTTC. Translated, it gives CASSLGLAMFSYNEQFF.

This chain joins TRBV25-1 and TRBJ1-4; TRBD1 agrees at 8 bases. Germline V gives CDR1 MGHDK, CDR2 SYGVNS. The CDR3 is 15 amino acids. Unmatched junction bases numbered 2, after V lost 0 bases and J lost 5 bases. This chain's CDR3 is CASSEYQGANEKLFF. CDR3 sequence (DNA): TGTGCCAGCAGTGAATATCAGGGGGCAAATGAAAAACTGTTTTTT.

This clone has more than one count but fewer than ten. The chain carries TRBV6-5 and TRBJ1-5, with TRBD1 matching 10 bases. This CDR3 contains 14 residues. Trimming took 5 bases from V and 7 from J; bases not matched to a gene: 5. Germline-derived CDR1 and CDR2 are MNHEY and SVGAGI. CDR3 DNA sequence: TGTGCCAGCAGTCCCGGGACAGGGGAACAGCCCCAGCATTTT. Translating it yields CASSPGTGEQPQHF.

The chain uses TRBV5-1 and TRBJ1-1, with 9 bases fitting TRBD1. V lost 1 base and J lost 2; bases outside the gene matches: 3. The CDR3 loop spans 15 amino acids. Germline CDR1 is SGHRS and CDR2 is YFSETQ. CDR3 DNA sequence: TGCGCCAGCAGCTTGAGGGGACAGGGTAACACTGAAGCTTTCTTT. Its protein is CASSLRGQGNTEAFF. Together with reference TRBV5-1 and TRBJ1-1, the CDR3 gives the full variable domain: KAGVTQTPRYLIKTRGQQVTLSCSPISGHRSVSWYQQTPGQGLQFLFEYFSETQRNKGNFPGRFSGRQFSNSRSEMNVSTLELGDSALYLCASSLRGQGNTEAFFGQGTRLTVV.

This clone was found once. This sequence joins TRBV7-7 and TRBJ2-1, with 7 nucleotides matching TRBD2. Per the germline V gene, CDR1 is SSHAT and CDR2 is FNYEAQ (reference sequence). V lost 4 bases to trimming and J lost 7 bases; unmatched junction nucleotides: 10. CDR3 length equals 15 residues. The CDR3 region has the DNA TGTGCCAGCAGCTCGGAGACTAGCCCCGGGAATGAGCAGTTCTTC. Translating it yields CASSSETSPGNEQFF.

This clone was observed once. The chain joins TRBV5-6 to TRBJ2-5; 8 nucleotides match TRBD2. From germline, CDR1 is SGHDT and CDR2 YYEEEE. The length of the CDR3 is 14 residues. Unmatched junction bases numbered 4, after V lost 4 bases and J lost 2 bases. The CDR3 DNA follows: TGTGCCAGCAGCCCCGGACTAGCTCAAGAGACCCAGTACTTC. Translating gives CASSPGLAQETQYF.

CDR3 in amino acids: CAWSKSATQYF. The CDR3 DNA follows: TGTGCCTGGAGTAAAAGCGCGACCCAGTACTTC. The rearrangement uses TRBV30 and TRBJ2-5; D remains ambiguous. Germline CDR1 GTSNPN, CDR2 SVGIG (reference sequence). The CDR3 is 11 amino acids. The V gene lost 2 bases and the J gene lost 7 bases, with 8 bases spanning the gap.

The chain uses TRBV2 and TRBJ1-5; TRBD1 is a possible D gene (5 bases). Germline assignment: CDR1 SNHLY and CDR2 FYNNEI. CDR3 size: 15 residues. V was cut by 2 bases and J by 2 bases, with 10 bases left in between. Here the CDR3 DNA reads TGTGCCAGCAGTGAAAGCGGGACGGGCAATCAGCCCCAGCATTTT. This translates into CASSESGTGNQPQHF.

V usage is TRBV11-2 and J usage is TRBJ1-2, with TRBD1 matching over 11 bases. The CDR3 covers 16 residues. Unmatched junction bases numbered 6, after V lost 1 base and J lost 5 bases. The V gene's germline CDR1 is SGHAT and CDR2 FQNNGV. Here the CDR3 DNA reads TGTGCCAGCAGCTTAGGGTTCCGGGACAGGGGGTATGGCTACACCTTC. Translated, it gives CASSLGFRDRGYGYTF. Full variable domain (outside the CDR3, taken from reference TRBV11-2 and TRBJ1-2): EAGVAQSPRYKIIEKRQSVAFWCNPISGHATLYWYQQILGQGPKLLIQFQNNGVVDDSQLPKDRFSAERLKGVDSTLKIQPAKLEDSAVYLCASSLGFRDRGYGYTFGSGTRLTVV.

V gene TRBV18 combines with J gene TRBJ2-2; 10 bases agree with TRBD1. The CDR3 length is 16 residues. The germline CDR1 and CDR2 sequences are KGHSH and LQKENI. With V trimmed by 6 bases and J by 3 bases, 7 bases remained unmatched. The CDR3: CASSRQGARDTGELFF. CDR3 DNA sequence: TGTGCCAGCTCTCGACAGGGGGCGAGGGACACCGGGGAGCTGTTTTTT.

In its sample, this clone was seen once. The rearrangement joins TRBV5-6 to TRBJ1-2, with TRBD1 identical over 9 bases. The CDR3 has 16 amino acids. Germline CDR1 SGHDT, CDR2 YYEEEE. The V gene end was trimmed by 1 base and the J gene end by 8 bases; junction bases not matched to a gene: 12. The CDR3 protein is CASSLRVTGGKEGYTF. The CDR3 DNA is TGTGCCAGCAGCTTGCGAGTGACAGGGGGGAAAGAGGGCTACACCTTC.

The chain uses TRBV11-2 and TRBJ2-2; D call uncertain. CDR3 length: 17 amino acids. Germline V gene data show CDR1 as SGHAT and CDR2 as FQNNGV. V was clipped by 0 bases and J by 3 bases, with 14 bases between them. CDR3 coding DNA: TGTGCCAGCAGCTTAGAGCCCCGCAGGAAACACACCGGGGAGCTGTTTTTT. Its protein is CASSLEPRRKHTGELFF.

This clone came up once. This chain uses TRBV7-9 with TRBJ2-7; 9 nucleotides align to TRBD1. The germline CDR1 and CDR2 sequences are SEHNR and FQNEAQ (reference sequence). This CDR3 is 15 amino acids long. V trimming: 5 bases; J trimming: 6 bases; junction bases outside the gene matches: 11. The CDR3 reads CASSRVFRQGGEQYF. CDR3 nucleotides: TGTGCCAGCAGCCGCGTTTTCAGACAGGGGGGCGAGCAGTACTTC.

This chain connects TRBV7-2 to TRBJ2-1, with a tentative D call TRBD2 (6 bases). Trimming cost V 3 bases and J 15 bases, with 12 bases left between them. CDR3 length: 11 residues. Germline V gene lookup returns CDR1 SGHTA and CDR2 FQGNSA. The CDR3 is CASSFRSGSFF. CDR3 nucleotides: TGTGCCAGCAGCTTCCGTAGCGGCTCGTTCTTC.

The chain employs TRBV11-2 and TRBJ2-5; tentatively, D is TRBD2 (5 bases). Trimming stripped 1 base from V and 7 bases from J, with 7 bases between. CDR1 and CDR2 from the germline V gene are SGHAT and FQNNGV. The CDR3 contains 12 residues. CDR3 coding DNA: TGTGCCAGCAGCTTAGGTCGGGGGACCCAGTACTTC. It codes for CASSLGRGTQYF.

V is TRBV19 and J is TRBJ2-1; the D gene is possibly TRBD2 (5 bases). Germline CDR1 is LNHDA and CDR2 is SQIVND (reference sequence). The CDR3 consists of 16 residues. Trimming removed 4 bases from V and 11 bases from J, with 24 bases in between. The CDR3 protein is CASSRPAAPPGLQQFF. CDR3 nucleotide sequence: TGTGCCAGTAGTAGGCCCGCAGCCCCTCCGGGGTTGCAGCAGTTCTTC. Full variable domain (missing parts from reference TRBV19 and TRBJ2-1): DGGITQSPKYLFRKEGQNVTLSCEQNLNHDAMYWYRQDPGQGLRLIYYSQIVNDFQKGDIAEGYSVSREKKESFPLTVTSAQKNPTAFYLCASSRPAAPPGLQQFFGPGTRLTVL.

The chain joins TRBV19 to TRBJ1-2, with 9 bases aligning to TRBD1. Trimming at V came to 3 bases and at J to 6 bases, leaving 11 bases not matched to a gene. This CDR3 region has 16 residues. Germline assignment: CDR1 LNHDA and CDR2 SQIVND (reference sequence). CDR3 region: CASSMAGTGKRDGYTF. The DNA for the CDR3 is TGTGCCAGTAGTATGGCCGGGACAGGGAAAAGGGATGGCTACACCTTC.

The chain employs TRBV18 and TRBJ1-4, with a weak D call TRBD1 (5 bases). Trimming left V 1 base short and J 12 bases short, with 18 bases between. In germline, CDR1 is KGHSH, CDR2 LQKENI. The CDR3 sequence is 15 residues long. The CDR3 protein is CASSPQAGPRVELFF. CDR3 in DNA: TGTGCCAGCTCACCACAGGCAGGGCCCAGGGTGGAACTGTTTTTT.

The rearrangement links TRBV6-4 to TRBJ2-3, with TRBD2 matching over 7 bases. CDR1 is MRHNA, CDR2 SNTAGT, per germline. V shed 6 bases, J shed 4 bases, and the junction held 4 bases outside the gene matches. The CDR3 is 13 amino acids. CDR3 bases: TGTGCCAGCAGCGATGGACTAGCAGATACGCAGTATTTT. It translates to CASSDGLADTQYF.

This chain connects TRBV7-3 to TRBJ2-2; 9 bases match TRBD2. Germline lookup yields CDR1 SGHTA and CDR2 FQGTGA. The CDR3 totals 16 residues. V dropped 1 base and J dropped 4; count of bases not matched to a gene: 4. The DNA for the CDR3 is TGTGCCAGCAGCTTAAGCGGGAGGGTACCCACCGGGGAGCTGTTTTTT. Translating gives CASSLSGRVPTGELFF.

This rearrangement joins TRBV21-1 to TRBJ2-5; the listed D gene, TRBD1, was not tested against the DNA. TRBV21-1 is a pseudogene locus. The CDR3 is made up of 16 amino acids. CDR3 coding DNA: TGTGCCAGCAGCAGAGACAGGGGCCCGTTAGGTGAGACCCAGTACTTC. Its translation: CASSRDRGPLGETQYF.

CDR3 in DNA: TGTGCCAGCTCACCAGGGCTAGAACCTACTAGGGAGCAGTACTTC. Translated: CASSPGLEPTREQYF. The chain links TRBV18 to TRBJ2-7; perhaps TRBD2 as D (5 bases). Deletions cut 2 bases from V and 7 bases from J, with 18 bases between. The germline gives CDR1 KGHSH, CDR2 LQKENI. CDR3 length: 15 amino acids. Variable domain in full (rest from reference TRBV18 and TRBJ2-7): NAGVMQNPRHLVRRRGQEARLRCSPMKGHSHVYWYRQLPEEGLKFMVYLQKENIIDESGMPKERFSAEFPKEGPSILRIQQVVRGDSAAYFCASSPGLEPTREQYFGPGTRLTVT.